Presented here are 7 T cell receptor beta chains from one specimen sequenced in a study of early T cells in non-severe SARS-CoV-2 infection. MiXCR, run by TCRdb on the 5' RACE reads, gives a single entry per CDR3 protein. The table has 38,000 or so distinct CDR3 sequences, 4.5% to 5.5% seen once. Sequenced: whole blood. Receptor source: an adult who was a healthcare worker with PCR-confirmed SARS-CoV-2 infection or an uninfected control (not recorded which).

In this sample, this clonotype turned up many times. This sequence joins TRBV6-1 and TRBJ2-7; the match to TRBD2 covers 7 bases. Germline trimming cut 7 bases from V and 3 bases from J; bases unmatched to any gene: 9. CDR3 length equals 14 residues. CDR1 and CDR2 (germline): MNHNS, SASEGT. Here the CDR3 reads CASNLGLESYEQYF. The CDR3 DNA is TGTGCCAGCAACCTAGGACTAGAAAGCTACGAGCAGTACTTC.

This clonotype was observed at least ten times. This sequence joins TRBV6-1 and TRBJ2-3; the D gene is possibly TRBD2 (6 bases). The CDR3 totals 19 residues. The germline gives CDR1 MNHNS, CDR2 SASEGT. V dropped 5 bases and J dropped 4 bases, with 28 bases sitting between them. The CDR3 region has the DNA TGTGCCAGCAGTTTGAGAAGAGAGGGACTTTTTCGAGGGTCAGATACGCAGTATTTT. It specifies CASSLRREGLFRGSDTQYF.

Many counts were recorded for this clonotype. The genes are TRBV29-1 and TRBJ2-1, with D perhaps TRBD1 or TRBD2 (5 bases each). In germline, CDR1 is SQVTM, CDR2 ANQGSEA. The CDR3 runs 11 residues. The CDR3 region has the DNA TGCAGGGGGGAAAGGAACAATGAGCAGTTCTTC. Its translation: CRGERNNEQFF.

This clonotype showed up many times. V usage is TRBV3-1 and J usage is TRBJ2-5; 7 positions match TRBD2. Germline assignment: CDR1 LGHDT and CDR2 YNNKEL (reference sequence). V lost 8 bases, J lost 7 bases, and 10 bases stayed unmatched. The CDR3 is 13 amino acids. The CDR3 loop reads CASSDGRKGTQYF. CDR3 bases: TGTGCCAGCTCCGACGGGAGGAAGGGGACCCAGTACTTC.

This sequence joins TRBV4-2 and TRBJ1-2; 8 nucleotides align to TRBD1. Germline V gene data show CDR1 as LGHNA and CDR2 as YNFKEQ. This CDR3 contains 14 residues. V dropped 4 bases and J dropped 8; count of bases not matched to a gene: 9. The chain's CDR3 is CASSLDRDYRGYTF. CDR3 nucleotide sequence: TGTGCCAGCAGCCTGGACAGGGATTATCGCGGCTACACCTTC.

Details on this clonotype: A read error is possible here, since a much larger clone lies one base away. The chain has TRBV7-6 and TRBJ2-2; D might be TRBD2 (5 bases). The length of the CDR3 is 15 residues. Germline V gene data show CDR1 as SGHVS and CDR2 as FNYEAQ. The CDR3 sequence: CASSLVEGGPGVLFF. The CDR3 region has the DNA TGTGCCAGCAGCTTAGTTGAAGGCGGACCCGGGGTGCTGTTTTTT. The full variable domain, with the rest looked up from reference TRBV7-6 and TRBJ2-2, is GAGVSQSPRYKVTKRGQDVALRCDPISGHVSLYWYRQALGQGPEFLTYFNYEAQQDKSGLPNDRFSAERPEGSISTLTIQRTEQRDSAMYRCASSLVEGGPGVLFFGEGSRLTVL.

This clonotype was counted a few times. CDR3 sequence (DNA): TGCAGTGCTAGTACCGGGGGGGCTGGTCCTGGCACAGATACGCAGTATTTT. Protein product: CSASTGGAGPGTDTQYF. The V gene is TRBV20-1, the J gene TRBJ2-3; TRBD2 aligns across 8 bases. This CDR3 has 17 amino acids. Trimming removed 3 bases from V and 1 base from J; junction bases left unmatched: 12. Per the germline V gene, CDR1 is DFQATT and CDR2 is SNEGSKA (reference sequence).